This T cell receptor (beta chain) was documented in a study of T cell changes during pregnancy in multiple sclerosis. In germline, CDR1 is MNHEY, CDR2 SVGAGI. The ends were cut back, 2 bases at V and 8 bases at J, with 18 bases in the middle. CDR3 size: 15 residues. Repertoires were generated with immunoSEQ multiplex PCR, while TCRdb's copy carries only in-frame clones and drops some. The table has 40,000 to 55,000 clones, just under 95% seen once. This clone was observed a single time. The sequencing used CD4+ T cells from peripheral blood mononuclear cells, collected in the third trimester of pregnancy. This sequence originates from a female donor with multiple sclerosis, enrolled in a pregnancy study. The V call is TRBV6-5, the J call TRBJ1-2; D perhaps matches TRBD1 (5 bases). CDR3 in amino acids: CASSYEAGGRGGYTF. The CDR3 DNA follows: TGTGCCAGCAGTTACGAAGCCGGGGGACGAGGGGGCTACACCTTC.